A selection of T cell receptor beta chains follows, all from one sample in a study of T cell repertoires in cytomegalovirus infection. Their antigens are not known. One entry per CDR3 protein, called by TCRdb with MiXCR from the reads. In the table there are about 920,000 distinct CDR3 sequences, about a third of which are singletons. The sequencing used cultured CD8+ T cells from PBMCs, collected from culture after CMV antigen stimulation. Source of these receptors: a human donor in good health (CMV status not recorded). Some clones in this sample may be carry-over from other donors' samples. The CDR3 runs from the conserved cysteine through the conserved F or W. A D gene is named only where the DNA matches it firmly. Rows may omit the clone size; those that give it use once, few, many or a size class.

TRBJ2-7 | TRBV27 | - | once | CASSPRGSVYEQYF | TGTGCCAGCAGTCCCCGCGGGTCCGTCTACGAGCAGTACTTC
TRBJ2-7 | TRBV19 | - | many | CASSFGQTYEQYF | TGTGCCAGCAGTTTCGGACAGACCTACGAGCAGTACTTC
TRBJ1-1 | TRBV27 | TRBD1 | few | CASTKMRTGGAFTEAFF | TGTGCCAGCACCAAAATGAGGACAGGGGGCGCCTTTACTGAAGCTTTCTTT
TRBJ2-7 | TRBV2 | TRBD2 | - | CASRGLAGVSYEQYF | TGTGCCAGCAGAGGACTAGCGGGGGTTTCCTACGAGCAGTACTTC
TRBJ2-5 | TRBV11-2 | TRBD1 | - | CASSLGLGQGRETQYF | TGTGCCAGCAGCTTAGGTCTTGGACAGGGGCGGGAGACCCAGTACTTC
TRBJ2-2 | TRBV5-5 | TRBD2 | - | CASSIYGGGPDTGELFF | TGTGCCAGCAGCATCTACGGGGGGGGTCCGGACACCGGGGAGCTGTTTTTT
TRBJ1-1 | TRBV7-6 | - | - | CASRKAIEAFF | TGTGCCAGCAGAAAGGCCATTGAAGCTTTCTTT
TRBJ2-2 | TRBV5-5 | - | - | CASSVPRHNTGELFF | TGTGCCAGCAGCGTTCCGAGACACAACACCGGGGAGCTGTTTTTT
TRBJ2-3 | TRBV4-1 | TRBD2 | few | CASSQGGLATDTQYF | TGCGCCAGCAGCCAAGGGGGACTAGCTACAGATACGCAGTATTTT
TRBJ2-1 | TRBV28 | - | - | CASSWPAPYNEQFF | TGTGCCAGCAGTTGGCCCGCGCCTTACAATGAGCAGTTCTTC
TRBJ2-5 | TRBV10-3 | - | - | CAISENPQETQYF | TGTGCCATCAGTGAGAATCCCCAAGAGACCCAGTACTTC
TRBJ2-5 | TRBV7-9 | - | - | CASSLKTREETQYF | TGTGCCAGCAGCTTAAAGACTAGGGAAGAGACCCAGTACTTC
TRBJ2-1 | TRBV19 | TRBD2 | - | CASSIESWAGVTYNEQFF | TGTGCCAGTAGTATTGAGTCATGGGCGGGAGTTACCTACAATGAGCAGTTCTTC
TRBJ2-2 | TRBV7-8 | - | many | CASSLEVAVVPTGELFF | TGTGCCAGCAGCTTAGAAGTGGCTGTAGTCCCCACCGGGGAGCTGTTTTTT
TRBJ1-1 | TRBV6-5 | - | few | CASSYSISHSPRTEAFF | TGTGCCAGCAGTTACTCGATCAGTCACAGCCCTCGCACTGAAGCTTTCTTT
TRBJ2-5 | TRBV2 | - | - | CASSNVGEETQYF | TGTGCCAGCAGTAATGTTGGGGAAGAGACCCAGTACTTC
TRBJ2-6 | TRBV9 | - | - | CASSVPRVSSGANVLTF | TGTGCCAGCAGCGTGCCCAGGGTCAGCTCTGGGGCCAACGTCCTGACTTTC
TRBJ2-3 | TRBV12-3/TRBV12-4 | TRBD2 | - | CATELAGGTDTQYF | TGTGCCACCGAACTAGCGGGGGGCACAGATACGCAGTATTTT
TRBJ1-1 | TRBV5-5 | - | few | CASSLQGNMNTEAFF | TGTGCCAGCAGCTTACAGGGAAACATGAACACTGAAGCTTTCTTT
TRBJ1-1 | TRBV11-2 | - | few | CASSLRIPEAFF | TGTGCCAGCAGCTTAAGAATCCCTGAAGCTTTCTTT
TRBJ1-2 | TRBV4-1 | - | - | CASRDDSSRYGYTF | TGCGCCAGCAGGGATGACAGTTCTAGATATGGCTACACCTTC
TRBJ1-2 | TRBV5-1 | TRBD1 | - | CASTETGGNYGYTF | TGCGCCAGCACCGAGACAGGGGGGAACTATGGCTACACCTTC
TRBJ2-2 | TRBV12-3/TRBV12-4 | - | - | CASSLSTGVLFF | TGTGCCAGCAGTTTGAGCACCGGGGTGCTGTTTTTT
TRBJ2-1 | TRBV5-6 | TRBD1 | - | CASSSPDRFHNEQFF | TGTGCCAGCAGCTCCCCGGACAGGTTTCACAATGAGCAGTTCTTC
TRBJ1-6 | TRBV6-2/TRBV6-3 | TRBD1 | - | CASSYSDRGHNSPLHF | TGTGCCAGCAGTTACTCGGACAGGGGGCATAATTCACCCCTCCACTTT
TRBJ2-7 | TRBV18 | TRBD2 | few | CATHGGGPYEQYF | TGTGCCACCCACGGGGGGGGACCCTACGAGCAGTACTTC
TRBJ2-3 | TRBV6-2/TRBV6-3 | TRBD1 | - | CASSAPQGAASTDTQYF | TGTGCCAGCAGCGCCCCTCAGGGGGCTGCAAGCACAGATACGCAGTATTTT
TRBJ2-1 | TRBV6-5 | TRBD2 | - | CASSYPRGGKINEQFF | TGTGCCAGCAGTTACCCGCGGGGGGGCAAAATCAATGAGCAGTTCTTC
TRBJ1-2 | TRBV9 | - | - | CASSVGGTPYGYTF | TGTGCCAGCAGCGTAGGGGGGACTCCCTATGGCTACACCTTC
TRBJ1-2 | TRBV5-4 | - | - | CASSLEQYYGYTF | TGTGCCAGCAGCTTGGAACAGTACTATGGCTACACCTTC
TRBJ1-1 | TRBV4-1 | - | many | CASSLRQGLNTEAFF | TGTGCCAGCAGCTTAAGGCAGGGGCTGAACACTGAAGCTTTCTTT
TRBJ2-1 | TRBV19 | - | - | CASTDGRNEQFF | TGTGCCAGTACCGACGGGCGGAATGAGCAGTTCTTC
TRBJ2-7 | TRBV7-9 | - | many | CASSPQTGLFYEQYF | TGTGCCAGCAGCCCCCAAACGGGGTTGTTCTACGAGCAGTACTTC
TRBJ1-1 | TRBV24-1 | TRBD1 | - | CATSDPGTGATEAFF | TGTGCCACCAGTGACCCCGGGACAGGAGCGACTGAAGCTTTCTTT
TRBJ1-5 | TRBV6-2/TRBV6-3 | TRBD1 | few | CASSFLEGQGGWQPQHF | TGTGCCAGCAGTTTTCTCGAGGGACAGGGAGGGTGGCAGCCCCAGCATTTT
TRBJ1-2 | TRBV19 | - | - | CASTDYSANYGYTF | TGTGCCAGTACGGATTATTCAGCTAACTATGGCTACACCTTC
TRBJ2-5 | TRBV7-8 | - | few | CASSLQAGQETQYF | TGTGCCAGCAGCTTACAAGCCGGGCAAGAGACCCAGTACTTC
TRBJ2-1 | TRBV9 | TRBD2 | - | CASSVNGGAHNEQFF | TGTGCCAGCAGCGTGAACGGGGGGGCCCACAATGAGCAGTTCTTC
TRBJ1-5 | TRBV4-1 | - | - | CASSQTASSNQPQHF | TGCGCCAGCAGCCAAACGGCCAGTAGCAATCAGCCCCAGCATTTT
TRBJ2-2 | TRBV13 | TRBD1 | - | CASSALDQGATGELFF | TGTGCCAGCAGCGCTCTGGACCAGGGGGCGACCGGGGAGCTGTTTTTT
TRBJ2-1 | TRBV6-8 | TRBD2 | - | CASSPGIAGTNEQFF | TGTGCCAGCAGCCCCGGGATAGCGGGGACCAATGAGCAGTTCTTC
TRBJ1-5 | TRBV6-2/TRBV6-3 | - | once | CASVGGREPQHF | TGTGCCTCCGTCGGGGGCAGGGAGCCCCAGCATTTT
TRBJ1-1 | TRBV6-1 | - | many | CASSEGYTEAFF | TGTGCCAGCAGTGAAGGGTACACTGAAGCTTTCTTT
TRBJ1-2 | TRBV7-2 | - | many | CASSFGNGYTF | TGTGCCAGCAGCTTTGGAAATGGCTACACCTTC
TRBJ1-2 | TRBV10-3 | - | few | CAISESRGLVYGYTF | TGTGCCATCAGTGAGTCCCGGGGACTGGTTTATGGCTACACCTTC
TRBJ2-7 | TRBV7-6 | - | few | CASSLAAGTAYEQYF | TGTGCTAGCAGCTTAGCGGCCGGGACAGCCTACGAGCAGTACTTC
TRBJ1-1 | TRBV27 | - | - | CASRRVGTEAFF | TGTGCCAGCAGAAGGGTGGGCACTGAAGCTTTCTTT
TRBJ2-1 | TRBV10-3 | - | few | CASSGTQTYNEQFF | TGTGCCAGCTCCGGGACCCAGACCTACAATGAGCAGTTCTTC
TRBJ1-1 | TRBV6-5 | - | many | CASSYDRKVGAFF | TGTGCCAGCAGTTACGACAGGAAGGTAGGAGCTTTCTTT
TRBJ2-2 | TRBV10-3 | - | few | CAIRVTDTGELFF | TGTGCCATCAGAGTGACGGACACCGGGGAGCTGTTTTTT
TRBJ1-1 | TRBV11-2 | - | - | CASSLGRVNTEALF | TGTGCCAGCAGCTTAGGGAGGGTGAACACTGAAGCTCTCTTT
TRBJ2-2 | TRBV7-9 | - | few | CAGDTGELFF | TGTGCCGGCGACACCGGGGAGCTGTTTTTT